This T cell receptor beta chain appears in the sequencing data of a study of T cell responses to AZD1222 COVID-19 vaccine. Findings and caveats of the study: Spike-wide vaccine-associated CD4 TCRs dominated at 160-218 and 743-854.

Trimming removed 9 bases at V and 8 bases at J, with 13 bases between. The CDR3 has 12 amino acids. Germline V lookup: CDR1 KGHDR, CDR2 SFDVKD. Assay used: immunoSEQ multiplex PCR; TCRdb lists only in-frame clones, some missing. The profile covers tens of thousands of clones, with roughly 90% appearing a single time and under 25% taken by the ten largest. Note on this clone: What it recognizes is unknown.

The clonotype originates from an adult in good health. Sequenced here: peripheral blood, sampled on day 0 of AZD1222 vaccination. The chain recombines TRBV24-1 with TRBJ2-1; no definite D call. CDR3 loop: CATAENGHEQFF. CDR3 DNA: TGTGCCACCGCGGAGAATGGTCATGAGCAGTTCTTC.